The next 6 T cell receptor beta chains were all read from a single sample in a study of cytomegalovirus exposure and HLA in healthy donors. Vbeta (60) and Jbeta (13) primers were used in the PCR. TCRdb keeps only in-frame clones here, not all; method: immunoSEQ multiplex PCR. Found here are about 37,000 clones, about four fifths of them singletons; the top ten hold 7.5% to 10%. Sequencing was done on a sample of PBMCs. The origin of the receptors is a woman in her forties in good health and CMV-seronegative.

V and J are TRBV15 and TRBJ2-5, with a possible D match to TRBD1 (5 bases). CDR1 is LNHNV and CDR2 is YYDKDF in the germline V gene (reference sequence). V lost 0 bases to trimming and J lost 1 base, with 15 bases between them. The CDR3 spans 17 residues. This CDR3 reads CATSREPGLTPQETQYF. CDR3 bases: TGTGCCACCAGCAGAGAACCAGGGTTAACCCCCCAAGAGACCCAGTACTTC.

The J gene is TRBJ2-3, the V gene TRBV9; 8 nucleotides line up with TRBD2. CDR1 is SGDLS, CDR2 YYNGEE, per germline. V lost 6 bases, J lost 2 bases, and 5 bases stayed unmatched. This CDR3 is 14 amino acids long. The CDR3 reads CASTRGGLTDTQYF. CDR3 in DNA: TGTGCCAGCACCCGGGGGGGCCTCACAGATACGCAGTATTTT.

CDR3 amino acids: CASSVSGVGTGELFF. The CDR3, as DNA: TGTGCCAGCAGCGTGTCCGGGGTGGGCACCGGGGAGCTGTTTTTT. The rearrangement joins TRBV9 to TRBJ2-2, with a weak D call TRBD2 (5 bases). The CDR3 consists of 15 residues. V lost 2 bases and J 4 bases, leaving 12 bases between the germline ends. The germline V gene has CDR1 SGDLS and CDR2 YYNGEE.

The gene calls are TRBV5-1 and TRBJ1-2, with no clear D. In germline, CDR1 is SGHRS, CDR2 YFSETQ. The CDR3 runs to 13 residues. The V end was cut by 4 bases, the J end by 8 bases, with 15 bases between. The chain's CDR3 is CASSATDFKGYTF. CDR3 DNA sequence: TGCGCCAGCAGCGCGACCGACTTTAAGGGCTACACCTTC.

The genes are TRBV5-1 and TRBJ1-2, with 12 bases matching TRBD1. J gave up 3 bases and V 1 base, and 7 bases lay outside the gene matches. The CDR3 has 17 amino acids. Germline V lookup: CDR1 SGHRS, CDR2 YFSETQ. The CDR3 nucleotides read TGCGCCAGCAGCTTGTTCCCGGGACAGGGGGCCGACTATGGCTACACCTTC. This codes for CASSLFPGQGADYGYTF.

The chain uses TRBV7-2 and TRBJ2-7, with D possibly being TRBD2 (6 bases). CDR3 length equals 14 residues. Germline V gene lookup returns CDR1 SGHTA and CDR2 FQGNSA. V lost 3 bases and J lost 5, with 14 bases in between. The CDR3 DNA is TGTGCCAGCAGCTTTGGGGGGTGGGGAGACGAGCAGTACGTC. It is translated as CASSFGGWGDEQYV.